This record concerns one TCR beta chain sequence. The target antigen is unknown. This sample is drawn from a study of cytomegalovirus exposure and HLA in healthy donors. The study's findings and limits: Sequencing depth roughly uniform across donors was assumed in presence/absence analyses. The authors considered a cluster of highly shared sequence variants likely to be a sequencing artifact. Most TCR beta V segments were productive about 90% or about 30% of the time in an earlier analysis.

PCR was performed using 60 Vbeta and 13 Jbeta primers. The repertoire was sequenced with immunoSEQ multiplex PCR; TCRdb's copy has only in-frame clones and lacks some. The table shows 100,000 to 150,000 clones, with 70% to 85% occurring only once. V lost 4 bases, J lost 7 bases, and 7 bases stayed unmatched. The CDR3 contains 15 residues. Germline lookup yields CDR1 MNHNS and CDR2 SASEGT. The specimen sequenced was PBMCs. The source is a boy aged 5-17 years in good health and CMV-seronegative. V usage is TRBV6-1 and J usage is TRBJ2-1; 10 bases are shared with TRBD2. The CDR3 reads CASSGFLAGENEQFF. The CDR3 DNA follows: TGTGCCAGCAGTGGGTTCCTAGCGGGGGAGAATGAGCAGTTCTTC.